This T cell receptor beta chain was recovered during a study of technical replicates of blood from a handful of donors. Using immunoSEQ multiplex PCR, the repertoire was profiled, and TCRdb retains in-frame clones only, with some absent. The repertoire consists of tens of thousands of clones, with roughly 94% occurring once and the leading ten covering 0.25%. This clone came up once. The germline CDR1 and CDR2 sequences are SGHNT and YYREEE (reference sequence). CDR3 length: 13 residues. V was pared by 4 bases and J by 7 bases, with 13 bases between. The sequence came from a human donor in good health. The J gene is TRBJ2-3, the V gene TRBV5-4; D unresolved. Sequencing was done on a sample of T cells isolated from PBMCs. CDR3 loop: CASSPPHGYTQYF. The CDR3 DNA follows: TGTGCCAGCAGCCCCCCTCACGGGTATACGCAGTATTTT.